This T cell receptor (beta chain) was captured in a study of T cells in Graves' hyperthyroidism and ophthalmopathy. In regard to this clonotype: Antigen specificity is unknown.

General study results and limits: Ophthalmopathy, as predicted by the model, came a median about seven months after the prediction.

A Clinical Activity Score of at least 3, a NOSPECS grade of at least 4 and a duration under 3 months were recorded in the ophthalmopathy patients. Amplification targeted TCR beta CDR3 regions from RNA transcripts. The HTBI primer set served for first-round RT-PCR of the TCR CDR3. TCRdb re-derived calls from the multiplex PCR reads in MiXCR, one entry per CDR3 protein. This sample has a few hundred thousand distinct CDR3 sequences, with roughly 13% found just once. After removal of 0 bases from V and 0 bases from J, the junction contained 8 bases not matched to a gene. Germline V gives CDR1 LNHDA, CDR2 SQIVND (reference sequence). The CDR3 contains 18 residues.

The sample consisted of blood. The receptor comes from a woman aged 40 to 50 with Graves' ophthalmopathy. The V call is TRBV19, the J call TRBJ1-5; 7 bases are shared with TRBD1. The CDR3 sequence: CASSIEGTAGYSNQPQHF. In nucleotides, the CDR3 is TGTGCCAGTAGTATAGAGGGGACAGCCGGATATAGCAATCAGCCCCAGCATTTT. The full variable domain, in which reference TRBV19 and TRBJ1-5 provide the parts outside the CDR3, is DGGITQSPKYLFRKEGQNVTLSCEQNLNHDAMYWYRQDPGQGLRLIYYSQIVNDFQKGDIAEGYSVSREKKESFPLTVTSAQKNPTAFYLCASSIEGTAGYSNQPQHFGDGTRLSIL.